The following is a T cell receptor beta chain sequence with its context. Its antigen target is currently unknown. Each CD8+ T cell subset was flow-sorted in triplicate, with roughly 300,000 cells per subset placed directly into RLT lysis buffer. Naive CD8+ T cells were defined stringently as CD45RO-CCR7+CD27+CD95- to exclude memory contaminants. Standard density gradient centrifugation was used to isolate peripheral blood mononuclear cells from buffy coats. Naive CXCR3-negative and CXCR3-positive CD8+ T cells were flow-sorted using a FACSAria III. Total RNA was extracted from sorted cells with an RNeasy Mini Kit. Sequencing was carried out with a NextSeq 550. The Human TCR Profiling Kit (MiLaboratory) was used to prepare UMI-labeled 5' RACE TRB cDNA libraries. cDNA synthesis used the entire amount of extracted RNA, and PCR amplification then used the entire amount of cDNA produced. Libraries were prepared in parallel with an identical number of PCR cycles. The original methods were these. MIGEC and MiXCR extracted about 50,000 +/- 10,000 unique UMI-labeled TRB cDNA molecules per library, requiring at least two reads per UMI. On average, around 40,000 +/- 10,000 functional in-frame TRB CDR3 nucleotide clonotypes lacking stop codons were found per library. After downsampling to 5000 UMI-labeled TRB molecules per sample, diversity metrics such as normalized Shannon-Wiener and Chao1 were calculated in VDJtools. For the central five CDR3 residues, VDJtools calculated physicochemical properties weighted by clonotype size, namely interaction energy, strength, volume and Kidera factor 4. TCRdb reprocessed the reads and provides one entry for every CDR3 protein sequence; no DNA is given. V and J calls and clone size were set by TCRdb, not the authors. The sample's table covers nearly 90,000 distinct CDR3 sequences. 0.8% to 0.85% of the sample rests with the top ten.

This sample was taken from a study of CXCR3-negative and CXCR3-positive naive CD8 T cells (dated by TCRdb to the late 2010s). For the wider study: In total, around 140 million TRB reads were obtained, corresponding to roughly 1.5 +/- 0.3 million reads per library. Diversity and physicochemical repertoire analyses covered under twelve donors pooled from two independent experiments. TRBV-TRBJ cluster analysis included naive subsets from 5 donors and memory cells from 3 donors. What the research found in general, with its limitations: Repertoire diversity was comparably high in both naive subsets but much lower in memory CD8+ T cells. TRB CDR3s from CXCR3-positive naive cells showed higher hydrophobicity (lower Kidera factor 4), lower energy, and higher strength and volume indices than CXCR3-negative naive cells. Within the same donor, TRBV-TRBJ usage looked similar between naive CXCR3-negative and CXCR3-positive cells, but memory cells had distinct patterns. Freshly isolated PBMCs were used for most assays because CXCR3 expression partially decreased after cryopreservation. Because surface CD5, which has been linked to self-reactivity in mice, was comparable between naive subsets, TCR interaction strength was also inferred from TRB CDR3 physicochemical properties.

The cysteine opens and the phenylalanine closes a CDR3 of 14 amino acids. Only the protein is available. From a lookup of the germline V gene, CDR1 and CDR2 are MDHEN and SYDVKM. The sequenced material came from naive CXCR3+ CD8+ T cells from blood. The cell subset or site label here, explained by the study, means: CD45RO-CCR7+CD27+CD95- naive CD8+ T cells expressing CXCR3 (TNR3+). This receptor was taken from a human donor in good health. Some clones in this sample may be carry-over from other donors' samples. The chain employs TRBV28 and TRBJ2-4. The CDR3: CASIPSNEKNIQYF.